This T cell receptor (beta chain) was obtained from a study of blood T cell repertoires in COVID-19. Study summary: Samples taken during acute and convalescent COVID-19 were collected in the United States, Italy and Spain. The cDNA or gDNA used as material had been derived from T cells, B-cell-depleted T cells, or PBMCs.

By share of the sample, this clone is medium-sized. This CDR3 is built from 13 residues. V was trimmed by 0 bases and J by 6 bases, leaving 9 bases between them. Germline V lookup: CDR1 LGHDT, CDR2 YNNKEL (reference sequence). Authors' processing steps: From reference gene primer amplification, estimates of nucleated cell counts were derived. Data came from immunoSEQ multiplex PCR; TCRdb stores just in-frame clones and leaves some out. Clone size and the V and J calls come from that table; the DNA yielded D and trimming. Among 25,000 to 30,000 clones listed, around 63% were seen once. The rearrangement joins TRBV3-1 (or the pseudogene TRBV3-2) to TRBJ2-7, with a tentative D call TRBD2 (6 bases). The sequencing input was peripheral blood. The receptor was derived from a human donor in a cohort sampled during active COVID-19. The CDR3 loop reads CASSQDLASEQYF. The CDR3 region has the DNA TGTGCCAGCAGCCAAGATCTAGCGAGCGAGCAGTACTTC.